The source of this TCR beta chain is a study of CXCR3-negative and CXCR3-positive naive CD8 T cells. Overall study: With about 1.5 +/- 0.3 million reads per library, the TRB reads numbered about 135 million in total. Study outcomes and limitations: Surface CD5 matched across naive subsets, and TRB CDR3 properties served to infer TCR strength. CXCR3-positive naive cells had more hydrophobic TRB CDR3s than CXCR3-negative naive cells. Much lower diversity was found in memory CD8+ cells, while both naive subsets had comparably high diversity.

Of note for this clonotype: The antigen is not known.

The CDR3 covers 16 residues. The germline gives CDR1 SGHRS, CDR2 YFSETQ. It was by 5' RACE with UMI labels that the TRB cDNA libraries were prepared. TCRdb reanalyzed the 5' RACE reads and collapses them to one entry per CDR3 protein, without DNA. In total, the table holds fewer than 60,000 distinct CDR3 sequences. The sequencing sample was made of naive CXCR3- CD8+ T cells from blood. Described subset: CD45RO-CCR7+CD27+CD95- naive CD8+ T cells lacking CXCR3 (TNR3-). This sequence joins TRBV5-1 and TRBJ2-2; with no DNA, the TCRdb D assignment of TRBD1 cannot be verified. This sequence originates from a human donor in good health. Some clones in this sample may be carry-over from other donors' samples. The CDR3 spells CASSLATGVGSGELFF.